A selection of T cell receptor beta chains follows, all from one sample in a study of OX40 agonist ivuxolimab in advanced cancers. Libraries were prepared by immunoSEQ multiplex PCR; TCRdb keeps only in-frame clonotypes and omits some of them. In the table there are about 79,000 clones, approximately 86% of which are singletons. The starting material was CD4+ or CD8+ T cells sorted from blood, obtained in a trial of the OX40 agonist ivuxolimab. The receptors come from an adult with an advanced solid tumor such as melanoma, head and neck, liver or kidney cancer. CDR3s include the opening cysteine and the closing phenylalanine or tryptophan. D genes are given only for firm matches. A clone size is listed for some rows: how often the clone was seen (once, few, many), or a class if it is expanded.

cdr3_length	v_call	clone_size	j_call	d_call	cdr3_nt	cdr3_aa
12	TRBV6-1	few	TRBJ1-5	TRBD1	TGTGCCAGCACAGGGGGGAATCAGCCCCAGCATTTT	CASTGGNQPQHF
15	TRBV5-4	.	TRBJ2-5	TRBD2	TGTGCCAGCAGCTCGCCCGGGACTAGCGAAGAGACCCAGTACTTC	CASSSPGTSEETQYF
14	TRBV5-1	few	TRBJ1-2	.	TGCGCCAGCAGCTTAAGTAGCACTAACTATGGCTACACCTTC	CASSLSSTNYGYTF
15	TRBV11-3	many	TRBJ1-4	TRBD1	TGTGCCAGCAGCTTAGCGATAGGACAGGGACAATCGGTGTTTTTT	CASSLAIGQGQSVFF
17	TRBV7-9	.	TRBJ2-7	.	TGTGCCAGCAGCTCCGGCGGAGGGGCGGGGTTCTCCTACGAGCAGTACTTC	CASSSGGGAGFSYEQYF
15	TRBV27	.	TRBJ2-6	.	TGTGCCAGCAGGCCTCCAGTAGGCGGGGCCAACGTCCTGACTTTC	CASRPPVGGANVLTF
16	TRBV21-1	once	TRBJ1-5	.	TGTGCCAGCAGCCCCATCGAAGGCAGGGAGAATCAGCCCCAGCATTTT	CASSPIEGRENQPQHF
15	TRBV29-1	.	TRBJ2-2	TRBD2	TGCAGCGTTTGGGACGGAGCGGGAGAGCTCGGGGAGCTGTTTTTT	CSVWDGAGELGELFF
12	TRBV19	.	TRBJ2-7	.	TGTGCCAGTAGTACCGGACCTTACGAGCAGTACTTC	CASSTGPYEQYF
16	TRBV11-2	.	TRBJ2-2	TRBD2	TGTGCCAGCAGTGGGACTAGCGGGTGGAACACCGGGGAACTGTTTTTT	CASSGTSGWNTGELFF
15	TRBV7-6	.	TRBJ2-5	.	TGTGCCAGCAGCCCGGGGTGGGCCTCGGGAGAGACCCAGTACTTC	CASSPGWASGETQYF
17	TRBV15	.	TRBJ2-1	TRBD2	TGTGCCACCAGCAGAGTGGGACTAGCGGGAGGGTACAATGAGCAGTTCTTC	CATSRVGLAGGYNEQFF
16	TRBV7-9	.	TRBJ2-7	TRBD2	TGTGCCAGCAGCTTTAGTCCGACTAGCGGGCGCGACGAGCAGTACTTC	CASSFSPTSGRDEQYF
16	TRBV28	.	TRBJ1-4	.	TGTGCCAGCAGTTCCCGGGTCAGGGCGGTTTATGAAAAACTGTTTTTT	CASSSRVRAVYEKLFF
12	TRBV5-8	.	TRBJ2-7	.	TGTGCCAGCAGCTTGGCCGAGGACGAGCAGTACTTC	CASSLAEDEQYF
15	TRBV7-9	.	TRBJ2-1	TRBD1	TGTGCCAGCAGCTTAGGACAGGGGGGAAAAGTTGAGCAGTTCTTC	CASSLGQGGKVEQFF
18	TRBV7-2	.	TRBJ2-6	.	TGTGCCACCCCGGGGGCGAGAGGATCGTGGTCTGGGGCCAACGTCCTGACTTTC	CATPGARGSWSGANVLTF
13	TRBV5-5	.	TRBJ2-1	.	TGTGCCAGTAGGCCCCCGGGACAAGGGATCCTGTTCTTC	CASRPPGQGILFF
16	TRBV19	.	TRBJ2-4	.	TGTGCCAGTAGTATAGGGCAGGGCTGGGCCAAAAACATTCAGTACTTC	CASSIGQGWAKNIQYF
18	TRBV27	.	TRBJ2-1	.	TGTGCCAGCAGTTTATCTGTCCCCAGGGGACCTTCCTACAATGAGCAGTTCTTC	CASSLSVPRGPSYNEQFF
15	TRBV5-1	.	TRBJ2-3	.	TGCGCCAGCAGCTTGAGAGCGGTATTCACAGATACGCAGTATTTT	CASSLRAVFTDTQYF
13	TRBV7-2	.	TRBJ2-1	.	TGTGCCAGCAGCGACTCGGGGTACAATGAGCAGTTCTTC	CASSDSGYNEQFF
15	TRBV19	.	TRBJ1-1	.	TGTGCCAGTAGTCTAGGACTGATCCAGAACACTGAAGCTTTCTTT	CASSLGLIQNTEAFF
16	TRBV14	.	TRBJ2-7	.	TGTGCCAGCAGCCCACTAGGACCCCGCCTATCCTACGAGCAGTACTTC	CASSPLGPRLSYEQYF
16	TRBV28	.	TRBJ2-5	.	TGTGCCAGCAGTTTTCTTACCGGGACTCCAATGGAGACCCAGTACTTC	CASSFLTGTPMETQYF
13	TRBV6-5	.	TRBJ1-3	.	TGTGCCAGCAGTTCTCCTCTCGCTAGCACCATATATTTT	CASSSPLASTIYF
14	TRBV5-1	.	TRBJ1-4	TRBD1	TGCGCCAGCAGGCTTCAGGGGGAGAGTGAAAAACTGTTTTTT	CASRLQGESEKLFF